This TCR beta chain was sequenced for a study of shared clonotypes between healthy human individuals. This CDR3 region has 12 residues. V was shortened by 8 bases and J by 10 bases, with 18 bases between the two germline ends. Germline V gene data show CDR1 as MNHEY and CDR2 as SMNVEV (reference sequence). Samples left unsorted employed around 95 million PBMCs for genomic DNA. Repertoires were generated with immunoSEQ multiplex PCR, while TCRdb's copy carries only in-frame clones and drops some. Among hundreds of thousands of clones listed, 70% to 80% were seen once. The gene calls are TRBV27 and TRBJ2-7, with D possibly TRBD1 on 5 matching bases. The sequence derives from a woman between 35 and 50 years old in good health. Some clones in this sample may be carry-over from other donors' samples. The sequencing sample was made of PBMCs. Written as DNA, the CDR3 is TGTGCCAGCGGCGGACACAAATCTCCTCAGTACTTC. This gives the protein CASGGHKSPQYF.